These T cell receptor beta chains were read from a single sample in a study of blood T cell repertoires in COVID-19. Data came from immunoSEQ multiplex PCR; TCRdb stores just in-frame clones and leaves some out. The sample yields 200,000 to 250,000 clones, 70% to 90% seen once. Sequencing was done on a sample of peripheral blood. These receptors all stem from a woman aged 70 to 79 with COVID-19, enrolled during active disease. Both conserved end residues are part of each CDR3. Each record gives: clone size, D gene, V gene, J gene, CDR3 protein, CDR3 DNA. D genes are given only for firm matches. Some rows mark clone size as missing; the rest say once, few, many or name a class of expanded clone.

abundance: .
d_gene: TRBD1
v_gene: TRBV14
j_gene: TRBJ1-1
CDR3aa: CASSQDTYGTGAASGTEAFF
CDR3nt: TGTGCCAGCAGCCAAGATACCTATGGGACAGGGGCCGCTTCGGGGACTGAAGCTTTCTTT

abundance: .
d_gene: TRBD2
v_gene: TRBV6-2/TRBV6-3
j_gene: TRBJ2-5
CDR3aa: CASSYRRGGAETQYF
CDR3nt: TGTGCCAGCAGTTACCGACGCGGGGGGGCGGAGACCCAGTACTTC

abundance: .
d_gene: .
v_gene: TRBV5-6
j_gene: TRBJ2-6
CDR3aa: CASSVPQGGGSGANVLTF
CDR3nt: TGTGCCAGCAGCGTCCCACAGGGTGGGGGATCTGGGGCCAACGTCCTGACTTTC

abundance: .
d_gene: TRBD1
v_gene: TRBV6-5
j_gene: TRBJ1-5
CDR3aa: CASSKRTGDQPQHF
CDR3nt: TGTGCCAGCAGTAAACGTACAGGGGATCAGCCCCAGCATTTT

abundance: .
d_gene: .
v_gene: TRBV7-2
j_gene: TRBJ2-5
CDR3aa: CASSPSRGPQETQYF
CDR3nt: TGTGCCAGCAGCCCCTCAAGGGGCCCCCAAGAGACCCAGTACTTC

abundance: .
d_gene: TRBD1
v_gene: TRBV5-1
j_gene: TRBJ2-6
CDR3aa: CASSGGQGDSGANVLTF
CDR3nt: TGCGCCAGCAGCGGGGGACAGGGTGACTCTGGGGCCAACGTCCTGACTTTC

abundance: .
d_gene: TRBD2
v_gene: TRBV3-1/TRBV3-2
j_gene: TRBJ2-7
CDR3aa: CASSQDSLFASGISYEQYF
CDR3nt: TGTGCCAGCAGCCAAGATTCCCTCTTTGCTAGCGGGATCTCCTACGAGCAGTACTTC

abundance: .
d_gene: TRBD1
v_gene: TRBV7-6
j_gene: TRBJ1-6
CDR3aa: CASSVGTGNNSPLHF
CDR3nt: TGTGCCAGCAGCGTAGGGACAGGGAACAATTCACCCCTCCACTTT

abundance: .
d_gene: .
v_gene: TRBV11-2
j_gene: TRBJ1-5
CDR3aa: CASSLVTGVYNQPQHF
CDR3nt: TGTGCCAGCAGCTTAGTTACAGGCGTTTACAATCAGCCCCAGCATTTT

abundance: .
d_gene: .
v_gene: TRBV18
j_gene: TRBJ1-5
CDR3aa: CASSPRAAGQPQHF
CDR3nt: TGTGCCAGCTCACCACGTGCAGCGGGGCAGCCCCAGCATTTT

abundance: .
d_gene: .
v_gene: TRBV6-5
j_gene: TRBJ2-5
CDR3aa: CASSYSSVYQETQYF
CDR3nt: TGTGCCAGCAGTTACTCATCAGTGTACCAAGAGACCCAGTACTTC

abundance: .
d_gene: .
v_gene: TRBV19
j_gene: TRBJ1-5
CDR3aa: CASSPLNQPQHF
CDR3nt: TGTGCCAGTAGTCCCCTCAATCAGCCCCAGCATTTT

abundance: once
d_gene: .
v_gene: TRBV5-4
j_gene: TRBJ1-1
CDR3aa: CASRPFGVGLEAFF
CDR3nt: TGTGCCAGCAGGCCCTTCGGGGTTGGGCTTGAAGCTTTCTTT

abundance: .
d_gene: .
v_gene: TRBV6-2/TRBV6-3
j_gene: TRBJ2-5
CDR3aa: CASSYSGPQETQYF
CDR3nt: TGTGCCAGCAGTTACTCGGGGCCCCAAGAGACCCAGTACTTC

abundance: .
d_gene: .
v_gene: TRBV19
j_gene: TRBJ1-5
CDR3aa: CASSQSGTLNQPQHF
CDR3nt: TGTGCCAGTTCCCAATCCGGGACACTTAATCAGCCCCAGCATTTT

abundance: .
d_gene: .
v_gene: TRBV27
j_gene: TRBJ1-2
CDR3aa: CASSRGYTF
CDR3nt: TGTGCCAGCAGCAGGGGCTACACCTTC

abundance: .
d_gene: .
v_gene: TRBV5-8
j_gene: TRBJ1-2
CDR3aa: CASTRIATYGYTF
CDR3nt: TGTGCCAGCACCCGAATAGCAACCTATGGCTACACCTTC

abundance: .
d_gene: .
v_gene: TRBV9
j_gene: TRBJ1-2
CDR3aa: CASSPGQTGGYTF
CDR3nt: TGTGCCAGCAGCCCAGGACAGACGGGTGGCTACACCTTC

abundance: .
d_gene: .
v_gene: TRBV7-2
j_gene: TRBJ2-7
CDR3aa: CASSYGGASYEQYF
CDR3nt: TGTGCCAGCAGCTATGGAGGGGCCTCCTACGAGCAGTACTTC

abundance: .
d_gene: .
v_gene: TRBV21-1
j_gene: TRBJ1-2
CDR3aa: CASSKDTVLNGYTF
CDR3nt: TGTGCCAGCAGCAAAGATACGGTTTTAAATGGCTACACCTTC

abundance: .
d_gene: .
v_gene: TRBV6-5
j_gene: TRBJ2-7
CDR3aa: CASSYSTNNHEQYF
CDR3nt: TGTGCCAGCAGTTACTCTACGAACAATCACGAGCAGTACTTC

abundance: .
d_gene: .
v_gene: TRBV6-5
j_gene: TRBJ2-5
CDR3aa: CASSNARQVQETQYF
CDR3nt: TGTGCCAGCAGTAATGCGAGACAGGTCCAAGAGACCCAGTACTTC

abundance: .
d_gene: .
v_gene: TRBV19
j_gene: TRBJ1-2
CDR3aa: CASSIAGAREGNGYTF
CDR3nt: TGTGCCAGTAGTATAGCTGGGGCCAGGGAGGGCAATGGCTACACCTTC

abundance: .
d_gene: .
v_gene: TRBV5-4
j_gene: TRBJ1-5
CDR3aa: CASSWGGHVSNQPQHF
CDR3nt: TGTGCCAGCAGCTGGGGGGGACACGTTAGCAATCAGCCCCAGCATTTT

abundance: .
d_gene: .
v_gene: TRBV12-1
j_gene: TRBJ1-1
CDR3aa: CASSLYRGMNTEAFF
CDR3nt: TGTGCCAGCAGCTTATACAGGGGGATGAACACTGAAGCTTTCTTT

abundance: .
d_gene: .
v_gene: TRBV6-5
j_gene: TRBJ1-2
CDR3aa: CASTLDGRGMYGYTF
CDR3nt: TGTGCCAGCACTTTGGATGGCAGGGGAATGTATGGCTACACCTTC

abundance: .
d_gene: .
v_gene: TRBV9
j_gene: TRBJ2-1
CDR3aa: CASSPSGQGGSSTGEQFF
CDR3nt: TGTGCCAGCAGCCCCTCAGGGCAGGGGGGTTCTTCAACTGGGGAGCAGTTCTTC

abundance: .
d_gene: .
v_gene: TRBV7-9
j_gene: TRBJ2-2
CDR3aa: CASSLVTVNTGELFF
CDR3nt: TGTGCCAGCAGCTTAGTAACAGTAAACACCGGGGAGCTGTTTTTT

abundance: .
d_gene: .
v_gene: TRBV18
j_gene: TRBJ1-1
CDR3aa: CASSPSSSSGTEAFF
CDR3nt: TGTGCCAGCTCACCAAGTTCCTCCTCAGGGACTGAAGCTTTCTTT

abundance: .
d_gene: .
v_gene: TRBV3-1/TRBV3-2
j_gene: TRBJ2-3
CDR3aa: CASRQGPLTDTQYF
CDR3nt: TGTGCCAGCAGACAGGGCCCCCTCACAGATACGCAGTATTTT

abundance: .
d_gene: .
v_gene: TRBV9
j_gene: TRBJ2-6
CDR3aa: CASSPTGRGSSGANVLTF
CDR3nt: TGTGCCAGCAGCCCTACAGGGCGCGGATCAAGTGGGGCCAACGTCCTGACTTTC

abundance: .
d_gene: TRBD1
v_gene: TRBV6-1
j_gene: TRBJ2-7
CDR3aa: CASSEGGTGGYEQYF
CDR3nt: TGTGCCAGCAGTGAAGGGGGGACAGGGGGTTACGAGCAGTACTTC

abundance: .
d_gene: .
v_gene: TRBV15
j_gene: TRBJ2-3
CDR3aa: CATSRGGYTDTQYF
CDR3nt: TGTGCCACCAGTAGGGGGGGATACACAGATACGCAGTATTTT

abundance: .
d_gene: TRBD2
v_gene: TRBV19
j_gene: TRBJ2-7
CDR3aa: CASSIGTSGSYEQYF
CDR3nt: TGTGCCAGTAGTATAGGTACTAGCGGTTCCTACGAGCAGTACTTC

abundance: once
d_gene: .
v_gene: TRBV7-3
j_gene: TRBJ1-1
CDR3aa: CASSLVVGAPNTEAFF
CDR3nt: TGTGCCAGCAGCCTAGTTGTGGGGGCGCCGAACACTGAAGCTTTCTTT

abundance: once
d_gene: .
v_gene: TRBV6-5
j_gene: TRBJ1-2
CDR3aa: CASSFGGSHGYTF
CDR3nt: TGTGCCAGCAGTTTTGGGGGGAGCCATGGCTACACCTTC

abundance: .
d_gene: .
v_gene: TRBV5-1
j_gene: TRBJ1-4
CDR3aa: CASSLEWGGEKLFF
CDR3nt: TGCGCCAGCAGCTTGGAGTGGGGGGGTGAAAAACTGTTTTTT

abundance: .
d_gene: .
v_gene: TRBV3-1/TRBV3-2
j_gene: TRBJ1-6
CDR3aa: CASSQFPSNSPLHF
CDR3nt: TGTGCCAGCAGCCAATTCCCCTCTAATTCACCCCTCCACTTT

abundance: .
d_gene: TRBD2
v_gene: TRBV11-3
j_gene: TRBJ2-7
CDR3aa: CASSRGGSNEQYF
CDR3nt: TGTGCCAGCAGTCGCGGGGGATCTAACGAGCAGTACTTC

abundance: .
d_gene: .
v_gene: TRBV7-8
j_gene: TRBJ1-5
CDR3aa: CASSLGGPGYNQPQHF
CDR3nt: TGTGCCAGCAGCTTAGGGGGGCCAGGTTATAATCAGCCCCAGCATTTT

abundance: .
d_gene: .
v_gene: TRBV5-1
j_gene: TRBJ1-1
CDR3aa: CASSLAGSQGNTEAFF
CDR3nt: TGCGCCAGCAGCTTGGCCGGGTCCCAGGGGAACACTGAAGCTTTCTTT

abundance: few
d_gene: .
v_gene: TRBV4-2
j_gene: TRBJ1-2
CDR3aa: CASSHHEGVTGQMDGYTF
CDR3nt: TGTGCCAGCAGCCACCACGAAGGCGTTACAGGGCAGATGGATGGCTACACCTTC

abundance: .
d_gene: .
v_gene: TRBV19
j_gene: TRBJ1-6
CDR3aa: CASSTRQYNSPLHF
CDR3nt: TGTGCCAGTAGTACCCGACAGTATAATTCACCCCTCCACTTT

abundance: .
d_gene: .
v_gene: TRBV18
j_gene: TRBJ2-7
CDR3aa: CASSGDSSSYEQYF
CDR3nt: TGTGCCAGCTCAGGGGACTCGAGCTCCTACGAGCAGTACTTC

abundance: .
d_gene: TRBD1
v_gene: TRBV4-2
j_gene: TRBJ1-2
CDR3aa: CASSQASDRGYYYGYTF
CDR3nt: TGTGCCAGCAGCCAAGCCAGTGACAGGGGCTACTACTATGGCTACACCTTC

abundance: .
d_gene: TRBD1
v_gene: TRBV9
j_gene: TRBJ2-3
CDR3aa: CASSHRTGGIPTTDTQYF
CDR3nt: TGTGCCAGCAGCCACCGGACAGGGGGCATCCCTACCACAGATACGCAGTATTTT

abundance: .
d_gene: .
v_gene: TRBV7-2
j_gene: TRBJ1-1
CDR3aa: CASSLSPLQGGNTEAFF
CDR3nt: TGTGCCAGCAGCTTGTCCCCCCTACAGGGTGGGAACACTGAAGCTTTCTTT

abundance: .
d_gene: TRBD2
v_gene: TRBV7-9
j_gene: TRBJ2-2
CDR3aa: CASQLASHTGELFF
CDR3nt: TGTGCCAGCCAACTAGCGTCTCACACCGGGGAGCTGTTTTTT

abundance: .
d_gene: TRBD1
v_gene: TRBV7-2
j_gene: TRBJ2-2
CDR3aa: CASKGAQAPGELFF
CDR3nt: TGTGCCAGCAAGGGGGCGCAGGCCCCCGGGGAGCTGTTTTTT

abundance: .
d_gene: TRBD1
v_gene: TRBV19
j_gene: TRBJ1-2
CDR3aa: CASSPQGDENYGYTF
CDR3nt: TGTGCCAGTAGTCCCCAGGGGGACGAAAACTATGGCTACACCTTC

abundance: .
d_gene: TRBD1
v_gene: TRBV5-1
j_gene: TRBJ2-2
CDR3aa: CASSLRDRATGELFF
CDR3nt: TGCGCCAGCAGCTTGAGGGACAGGGCCACCGGGGAGCTGTTTTTT

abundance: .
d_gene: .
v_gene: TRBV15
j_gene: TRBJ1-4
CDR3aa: CATSHGGNEKLFF
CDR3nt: TGTGCCACCAGCCACGGGGGGAATGAAAAACTGTTTTTT

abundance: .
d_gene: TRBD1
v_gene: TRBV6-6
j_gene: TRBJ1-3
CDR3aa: CASSRGTGSNQSGNTIYF
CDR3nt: TGTGCCAGCAGTCGCGGGACAGGGAGTAATCAATCTGGAAACACCATATATTTT

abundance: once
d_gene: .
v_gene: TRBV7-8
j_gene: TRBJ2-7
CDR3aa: CASSLGFGDIVYEQYF
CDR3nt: TGTGCCAGCAGCTTAGGGTTTGGGGACATAGTATACGAGCAGTACTTC